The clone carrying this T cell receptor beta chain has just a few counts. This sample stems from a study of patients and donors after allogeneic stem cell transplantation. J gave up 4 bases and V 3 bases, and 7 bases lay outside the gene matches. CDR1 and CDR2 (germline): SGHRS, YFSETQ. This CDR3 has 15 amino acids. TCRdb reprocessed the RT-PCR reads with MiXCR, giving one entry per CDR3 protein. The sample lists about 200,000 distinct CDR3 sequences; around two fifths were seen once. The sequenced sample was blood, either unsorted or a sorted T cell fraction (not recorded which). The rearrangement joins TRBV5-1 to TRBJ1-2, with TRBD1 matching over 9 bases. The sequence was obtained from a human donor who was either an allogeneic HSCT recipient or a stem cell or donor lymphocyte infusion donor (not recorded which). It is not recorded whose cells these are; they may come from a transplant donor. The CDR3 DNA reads TGCGCCAGCAGCTGGGACAACAGGGGGCCCTATGGCTACACCTTC. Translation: CASSWDNRGPYGYTF.